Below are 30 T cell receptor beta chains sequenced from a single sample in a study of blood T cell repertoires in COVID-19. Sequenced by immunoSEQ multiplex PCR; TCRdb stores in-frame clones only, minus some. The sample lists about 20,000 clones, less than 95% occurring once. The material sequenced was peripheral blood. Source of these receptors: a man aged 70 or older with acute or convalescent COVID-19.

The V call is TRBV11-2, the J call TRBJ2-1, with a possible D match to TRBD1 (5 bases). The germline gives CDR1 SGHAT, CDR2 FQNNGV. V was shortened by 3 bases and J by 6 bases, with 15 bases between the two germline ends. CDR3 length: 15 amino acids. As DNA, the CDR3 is TGTGCCAGCAGCTTTACAGGAGTCCGGACCAATGAGCAGTTCTTC. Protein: CASSFTGVRTNEQFF.

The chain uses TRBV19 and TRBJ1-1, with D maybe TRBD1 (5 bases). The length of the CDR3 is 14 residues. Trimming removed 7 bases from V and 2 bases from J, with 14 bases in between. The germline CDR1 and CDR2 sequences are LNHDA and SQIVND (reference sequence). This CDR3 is CASIRGGKNTEAFF. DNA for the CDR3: TGTGCCAGTATTCGTGGGGGGAAAAACACTGAAGCTTTCTTT.

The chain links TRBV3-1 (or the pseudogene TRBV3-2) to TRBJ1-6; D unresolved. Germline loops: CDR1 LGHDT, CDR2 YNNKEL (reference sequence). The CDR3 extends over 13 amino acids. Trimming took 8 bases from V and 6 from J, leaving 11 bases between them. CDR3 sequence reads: CASRLDINSPLHF. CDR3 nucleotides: TGTGCCAGCCGCCTAGACATTAATTCACCCCTCCACTTT.

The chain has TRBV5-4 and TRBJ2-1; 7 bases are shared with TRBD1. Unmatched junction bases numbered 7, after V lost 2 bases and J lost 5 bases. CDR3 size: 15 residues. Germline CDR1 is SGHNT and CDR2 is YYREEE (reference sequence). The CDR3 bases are TGTGCCAGCAGCTTCGGACAGGAACGGAACAATGAGCAGTTCTTC. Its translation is CASSFGQERNNEQFF.

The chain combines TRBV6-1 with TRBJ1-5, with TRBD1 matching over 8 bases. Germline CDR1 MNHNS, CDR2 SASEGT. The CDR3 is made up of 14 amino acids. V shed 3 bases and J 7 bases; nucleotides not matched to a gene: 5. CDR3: CASSDQGASQPQHF. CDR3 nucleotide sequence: TGTGCCAGCAGTGACCAGGGGGCGAGCCAGCCCCAGCATTTT.

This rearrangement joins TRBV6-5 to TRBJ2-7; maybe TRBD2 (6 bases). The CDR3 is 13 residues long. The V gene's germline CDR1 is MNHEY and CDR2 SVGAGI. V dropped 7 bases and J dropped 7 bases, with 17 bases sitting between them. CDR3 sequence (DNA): TGTGCCAGCATGGGACTCAGATTGGGGGAGCAGTACTTC. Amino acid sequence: CASMGLRLGEQYF.

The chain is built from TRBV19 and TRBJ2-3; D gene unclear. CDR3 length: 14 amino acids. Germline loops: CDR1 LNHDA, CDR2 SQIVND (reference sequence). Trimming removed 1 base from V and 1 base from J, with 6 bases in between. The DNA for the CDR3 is TGTGCCAGTAGTATAGGTCGGGGCACAGATACGCAGTATTTT. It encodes CASSIGRGTDTQYF.

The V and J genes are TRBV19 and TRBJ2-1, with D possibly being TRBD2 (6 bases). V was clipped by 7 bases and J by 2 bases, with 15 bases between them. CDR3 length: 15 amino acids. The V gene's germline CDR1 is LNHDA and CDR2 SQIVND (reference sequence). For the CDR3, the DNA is TGTGCCAGTACCCCCGGGACTGGCCCCTACAATGAGCAGTTCTTC. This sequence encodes CASTPGTGPYNEQFF.

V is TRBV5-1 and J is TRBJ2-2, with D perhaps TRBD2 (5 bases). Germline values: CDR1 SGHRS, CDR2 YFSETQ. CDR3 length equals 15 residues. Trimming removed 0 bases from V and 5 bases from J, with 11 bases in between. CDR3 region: CASSLAAEGTGELFF. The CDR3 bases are TGCGCCAGCAGCTTGGCCGCAGAGGGAACCGGGGAGCTGTTTTTT.

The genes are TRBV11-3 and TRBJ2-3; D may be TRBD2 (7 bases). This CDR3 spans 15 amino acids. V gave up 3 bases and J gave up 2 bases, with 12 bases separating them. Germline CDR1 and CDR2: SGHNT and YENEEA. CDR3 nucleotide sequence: TGTGCCAGCAGCTTGGGGGGGCGGCACACAGATACGCAGTATTTT. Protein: CASSLGGRHTDTQYF.

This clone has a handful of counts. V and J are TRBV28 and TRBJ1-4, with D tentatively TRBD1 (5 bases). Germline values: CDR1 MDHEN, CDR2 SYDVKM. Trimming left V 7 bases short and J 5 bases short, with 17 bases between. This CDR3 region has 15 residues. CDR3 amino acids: CASNSGGRVNEKLFF. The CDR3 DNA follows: TGTGCCAGCAACTCGGGGGGGAGGGTAAATGAAAAACTGTTTTTT.

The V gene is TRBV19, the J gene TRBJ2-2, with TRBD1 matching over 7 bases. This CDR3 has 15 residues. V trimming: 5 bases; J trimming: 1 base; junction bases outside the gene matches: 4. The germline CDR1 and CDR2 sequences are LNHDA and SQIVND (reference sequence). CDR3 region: CASSYSGGNTGELFF. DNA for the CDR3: TGTGCCAGTAGTTATTCAGGGGGGAACACCGGGGAGCTGTTTTTT.

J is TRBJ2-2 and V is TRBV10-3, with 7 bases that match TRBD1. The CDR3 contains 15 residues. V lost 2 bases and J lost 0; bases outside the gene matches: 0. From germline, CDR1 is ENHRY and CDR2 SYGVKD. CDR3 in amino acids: CAISEDRANTGELFF. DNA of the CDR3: TGTGCCATCAGTGAGGACAGGGCGAACACCGGGGAGCTGTTTTTT.

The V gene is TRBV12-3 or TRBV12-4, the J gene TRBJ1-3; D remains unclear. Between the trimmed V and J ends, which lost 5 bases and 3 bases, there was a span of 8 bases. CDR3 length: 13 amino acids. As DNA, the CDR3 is TGTGCCAGCAGTCTTGCGGGTGGAAACACCATATATTTT. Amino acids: CASSLAGGNTIYF.

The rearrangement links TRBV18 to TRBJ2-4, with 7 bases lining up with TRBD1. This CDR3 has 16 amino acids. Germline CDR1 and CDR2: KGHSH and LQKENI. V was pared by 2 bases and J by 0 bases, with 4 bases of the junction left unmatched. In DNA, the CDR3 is TGTGCCAGCTCACCAACAGGGGTCTTAGCCAAAAACATTCAGTACTTC. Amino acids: CASSPTGVLAKNIQYF.

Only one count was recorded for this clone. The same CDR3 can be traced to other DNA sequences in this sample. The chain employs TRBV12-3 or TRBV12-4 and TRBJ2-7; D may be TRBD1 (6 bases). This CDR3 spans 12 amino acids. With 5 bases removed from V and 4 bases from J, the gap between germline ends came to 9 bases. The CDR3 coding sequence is TGTGCCAGCAGTCCTGGACAGTACGAGCAGTACTTC. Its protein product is CASSPGQYEQYF.

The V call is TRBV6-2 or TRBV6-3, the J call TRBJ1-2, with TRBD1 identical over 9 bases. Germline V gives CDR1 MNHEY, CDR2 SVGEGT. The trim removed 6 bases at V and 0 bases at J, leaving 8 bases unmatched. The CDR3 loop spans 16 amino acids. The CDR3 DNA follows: TGTGCCAGCAGCAAGCTAAGGACAGGGGCTAACTATGGCTACACCTTC. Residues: CASSKLRTGANYGYTF.

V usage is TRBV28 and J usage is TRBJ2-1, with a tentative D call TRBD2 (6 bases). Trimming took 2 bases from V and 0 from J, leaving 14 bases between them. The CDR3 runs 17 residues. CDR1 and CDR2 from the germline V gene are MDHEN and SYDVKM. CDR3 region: CASSLVASASSYNEQFF. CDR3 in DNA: TGTGCCAGCAGTTTAGTGGCTAGCGCGAGCTCCTACAATGAGCAGTTCTTC.

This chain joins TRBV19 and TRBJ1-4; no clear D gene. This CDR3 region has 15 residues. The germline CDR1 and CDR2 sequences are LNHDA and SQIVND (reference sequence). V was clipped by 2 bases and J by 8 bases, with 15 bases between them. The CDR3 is CASSIRQGAGEKLFF. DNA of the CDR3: TGTGCCAGTAGTATAAGACAAGGCGCCGGAGAAAAACTGTTTTTT. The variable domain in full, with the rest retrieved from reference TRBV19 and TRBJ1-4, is DGGITQSPKYLFRKEGQNVTLSCEQNLNHDAMYWYRQDPGQGLRLIYYSQIVNDFQKGDIAEGYSVSREKKESFPLTVTSAQKNPTAFYLCASSIRQGAGEKLFFGSGTQLSVL.

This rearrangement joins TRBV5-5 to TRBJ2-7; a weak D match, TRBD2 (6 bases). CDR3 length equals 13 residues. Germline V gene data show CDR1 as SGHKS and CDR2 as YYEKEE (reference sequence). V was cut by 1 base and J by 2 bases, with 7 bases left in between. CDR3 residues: CASSLSGAYEQYF. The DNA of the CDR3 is TGTGCCAGCAGCTTGTCGGGGGCCTACGAGCAGTACTTC.

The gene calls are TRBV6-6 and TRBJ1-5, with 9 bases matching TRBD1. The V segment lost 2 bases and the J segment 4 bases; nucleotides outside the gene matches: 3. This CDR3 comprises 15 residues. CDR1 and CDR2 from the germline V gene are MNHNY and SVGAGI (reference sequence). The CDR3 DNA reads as TGTGCCAGCAGTTACCTGGGACAGGGTAATCAGCCCCAGCATTTT. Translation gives CASSYLGQGNQPQHF.

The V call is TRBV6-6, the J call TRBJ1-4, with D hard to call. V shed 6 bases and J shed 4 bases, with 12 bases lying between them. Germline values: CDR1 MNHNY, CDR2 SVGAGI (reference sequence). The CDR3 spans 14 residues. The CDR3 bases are TGTGCCAGCAGGGAGGGTCTGGGTAATGAAAAACTGTTTTTT. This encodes CASREGLGNEKLFF.

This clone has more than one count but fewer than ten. CDR3 sequence: CASSLGLAEYYEQYF. The CDR3 bases are TGTGCCAGCAGCTTAGGACTAGCGGAGTACTACGAGCAGTACTTC. The V and J genes are TRBV11-1 and TRBJ2-7; 9 bases map to TRBD2. This CDR3 has 15 residues. The junction had 4 bases not matched to a gene; V was cut back by 1 base and J by 3 bases. Germline CDR1 and CDR2: SGHAT and FQDESV (reference sequence).

CDR3 sequence reads: CASSLPGYSGNSPLHF. CDR3 DNA sequence: TGTGCCAGCAGTTTACCGGGGTACAGTGGTAATTCACCCCTCCACTTT. The rearrangement uses TRBV28 and TRBJ1-6; D call uncertain. CDR1 MDHEN and CDR2 SYDVKM come from the germline V gene. The length of the CDR3 is 16 residues. Trimming left V 2 bases short and J 6 bases short, with 14 bases between.

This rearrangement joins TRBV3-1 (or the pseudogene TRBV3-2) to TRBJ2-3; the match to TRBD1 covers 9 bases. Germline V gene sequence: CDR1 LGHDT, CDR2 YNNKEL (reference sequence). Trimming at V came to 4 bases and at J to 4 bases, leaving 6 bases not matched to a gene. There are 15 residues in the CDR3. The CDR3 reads CASSRLRDRADTQYF. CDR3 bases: TGTGCCAGCAGCCGTCTCCGGGACAGGGCAGATACGCAGTATTTT.

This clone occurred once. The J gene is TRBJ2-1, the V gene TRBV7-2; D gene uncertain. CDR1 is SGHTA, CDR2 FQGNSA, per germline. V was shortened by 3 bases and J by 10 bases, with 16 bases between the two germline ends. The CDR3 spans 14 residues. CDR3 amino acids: CASSFSTLSSEQFF. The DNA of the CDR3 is TGTGCCAGCAGCTTTTCTACTTTGAGCTCCGAGCAGTTCTTC.

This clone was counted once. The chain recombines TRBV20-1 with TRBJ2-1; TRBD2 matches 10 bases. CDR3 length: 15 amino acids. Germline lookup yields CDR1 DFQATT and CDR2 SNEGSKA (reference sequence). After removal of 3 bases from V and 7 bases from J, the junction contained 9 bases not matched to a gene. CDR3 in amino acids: CSASPWASGGNEQFF. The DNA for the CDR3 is TGCAGTGCTAGTCCCTGGGCTAGCGGGGGTAATGAGCAGTTCTTC.

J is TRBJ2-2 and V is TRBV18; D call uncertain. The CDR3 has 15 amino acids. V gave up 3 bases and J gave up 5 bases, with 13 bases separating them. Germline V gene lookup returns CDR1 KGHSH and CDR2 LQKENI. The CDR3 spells CASSPSAVLTGELFF. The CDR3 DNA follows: TGTGCCAGCTCACCCTCGGCGGTTCTTACCGGGGAGCTGTTTTTT.

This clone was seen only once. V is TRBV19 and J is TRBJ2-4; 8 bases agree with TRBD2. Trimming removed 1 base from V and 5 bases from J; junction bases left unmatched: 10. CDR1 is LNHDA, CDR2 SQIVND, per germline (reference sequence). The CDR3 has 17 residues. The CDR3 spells CASSIVKGLAGQNIQYF. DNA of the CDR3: TGTGCCAGTAGTATAGTGAAGGGGCTAGCGGGTCAAAACATTCAGTACTTC.

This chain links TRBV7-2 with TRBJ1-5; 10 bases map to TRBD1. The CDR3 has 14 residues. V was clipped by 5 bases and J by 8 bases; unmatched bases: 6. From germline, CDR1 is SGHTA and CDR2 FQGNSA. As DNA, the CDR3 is TGTGCCAGCAGCCGGGACAGGGGAACGAAGCCCCAGCATTTT. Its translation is CASSRDRGTKPQHF.